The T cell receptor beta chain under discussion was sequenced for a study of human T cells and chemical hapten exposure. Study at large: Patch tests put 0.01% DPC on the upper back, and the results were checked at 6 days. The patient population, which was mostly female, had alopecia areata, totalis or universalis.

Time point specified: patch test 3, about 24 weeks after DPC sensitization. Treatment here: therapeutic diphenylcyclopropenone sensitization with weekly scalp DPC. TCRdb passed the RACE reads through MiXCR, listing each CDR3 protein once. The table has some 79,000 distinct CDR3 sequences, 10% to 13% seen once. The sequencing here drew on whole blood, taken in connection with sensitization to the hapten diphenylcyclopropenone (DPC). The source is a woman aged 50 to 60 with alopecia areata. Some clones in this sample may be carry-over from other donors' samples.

The CDR3 sequence is CASSPPTGVTGELFF. The CDR3 bases are TGTGCCAGCAGCCCCCCCACGGGAGTGACCGGGGAGCTGTTTTTT. V usage is TRBV5-4 and J usage is TRBJ2-2; possible D gene TRBD2, 6 bases. Trimming removed 4 bases from V and 5 bases from J, with 15 bases in between. Germline CDR1 and CDR2: SGHNT and YYREEE (reference sequence). This CDR3 is 15 amino acids long.